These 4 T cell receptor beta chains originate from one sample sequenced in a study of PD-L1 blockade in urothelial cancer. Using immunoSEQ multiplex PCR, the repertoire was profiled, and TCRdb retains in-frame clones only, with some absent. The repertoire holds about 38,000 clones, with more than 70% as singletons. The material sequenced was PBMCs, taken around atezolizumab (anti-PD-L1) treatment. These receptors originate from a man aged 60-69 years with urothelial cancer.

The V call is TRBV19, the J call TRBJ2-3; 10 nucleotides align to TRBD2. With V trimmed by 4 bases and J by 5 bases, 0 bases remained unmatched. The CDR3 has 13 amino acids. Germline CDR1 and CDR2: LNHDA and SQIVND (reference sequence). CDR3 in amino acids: CASSTSGGDTQYF. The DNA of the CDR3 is TGTGCCAGTAGTACTAGCGGGGGAGATACGCAGTATTTT.

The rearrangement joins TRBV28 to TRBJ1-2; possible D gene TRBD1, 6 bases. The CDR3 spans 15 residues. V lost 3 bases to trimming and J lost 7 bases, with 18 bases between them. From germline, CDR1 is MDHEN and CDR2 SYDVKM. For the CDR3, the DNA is TGTGCCAGCAGTTTCCCCTCAGGGGCGGGTTTTGGCTACACCTTC. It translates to CASSFPSGAGFGYTF.

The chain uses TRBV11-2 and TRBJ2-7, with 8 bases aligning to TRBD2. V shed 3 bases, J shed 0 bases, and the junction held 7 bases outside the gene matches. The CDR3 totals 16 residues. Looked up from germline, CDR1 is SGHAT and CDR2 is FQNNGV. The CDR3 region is CASSFRGGEPSYEQYF. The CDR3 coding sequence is TGTGCCAGCAGCTTTCGGGGGGGGGAACCCTCCTACGAGCAGTACTTC.

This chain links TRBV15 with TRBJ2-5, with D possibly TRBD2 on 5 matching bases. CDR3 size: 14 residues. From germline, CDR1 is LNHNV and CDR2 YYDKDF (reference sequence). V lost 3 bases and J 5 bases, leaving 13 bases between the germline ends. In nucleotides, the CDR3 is TGTGCCACCAGCAGCCAGACTATTGGGGAGACCCAGTACTTC. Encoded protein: CATSSQTIGETQYF.